This paragraph reports one T cell receptor beta chain. Its antigen is unknown. Sequenced by immunoSEQ multiplex PCR; TCRdb stores in-frame clones only, minus some. The sample shows thousands of clones, 34% of them seen only once. This specimen comes from a study of T cells in localized non-small cell lung cancer. General study points: Highest T cell clonality was seen in uninvolved adjacent lung, surpassing that measured in tumor. Within adjacent lung there appeared a median around 57 of the top 100 tumor clones. The tumor had only one region sequenced, so heterogeneity remains possible.

V lost 0 bases and J 5 bases, leaving 13 bases between the germline ends. CDR1 MGHRA and CDR2 YSYEKL come from the germline V gene. The CDR3 loop spans 15 amino acids. The chain carries TRBV4-1 and TRBJ1-2, with D perhaps TRBD1 (6 bases). This clonotype was obtained from a man aged 35 to 69 with stage II squamous cell lung carcinoma. Here the sequenced sample was lung tumor tissue, taken before any cancer treatment. The CDR3 here is CASSQDQGQMYGYTF. Here the CDR3 DNA reads TGCGCCAGCAGCCAAGATCAGGGGCAAATGTATGGCTACACCTTC.